These 9 T cell receptor beta chains share one sample of origin, sequenced in a study of shared clonotypes between healthy human individuals (dated by TCRdb to about 2020). Receptor libraries were prepared by the immunoSEQ multiplex PCR assay. Sourced from immuneACCESS, this table was stored by TCRdb with only in-frame sequences that have V and J called. A share of the clones is absent; for the studies checked, an unresolved V gene accounts for under half, and the remainder has no known explanation. Across this sample there are over a million clones, with around three quarters seen only once. 0.6% to 0.7% of the sample lies in the top ten. Material: memory CD4+ T cells from PBMCs. Sample cell subset or site, as interpreted from the label and publication: CD45RA-negative fraction. The receptors originated from a man aged 18 to 29 in good health. Some clones in this sample may be carry-over from other donors' samples.

The chain combines TRBV7-9 with TRBJ1-2, with TRBD1 as a possible D gene (6 bases). V dropped 5 bases and J dropped 5 bases, with 15 bases sitting between them. The CDR3 is 14 residues long. The V gene's germline CDR1 is SEHNR and CDR2 FQNEAQ (reference sequence). CDR3 in DNA: TGTGCCAGCAGCGGTCTATCGGACAGATATGGCTACACCTTC. Amino acid sequence: CASSGLSDRYGYTF.

The genes are TRBV28 and TRBJ2-1, with 8 bases aligning to TRBD2. CDR1 MDHEN and CDR2 SYDVKM come from the germline V gene. The CDR3 spans 16 residues. The V segment lost 3 bases and the J segment 7 bases; nucleotides outside the gene matches: 11. As DNA, the CDR3 is TGTGCCAGCAGTTTTTTTGGGGCTAGCGGGTTAAATGAGCAGTTCTTC. This sequence encodes CASSFFGASGLNEQFF.

The chain employs TRBV19 and TRBJ2-7; possible D gene TRBD1, 6 bases. Germline CDR1 LNHDA, CDR2 SQIVND (reference sequence). V was trimmed by 4 bases and J by 2 bases, leaving 18 bases between them. This CDR3 is 16 amino acids long. CDR3 bases: TGTGCCAGTAGTAGGGGTTTAGTGGGGGACACCTACGAGCAGTACTTC. Translating gives CASSRGLVGDTYEQYF.

Concerning this clone: Just one base apart from a much larger clone, this may be a read error. This likely comes from a read error, as the CDR3 has no conserved phenylalanine or tryptophan at its end. The chain carries TRBV10-3 and TRBJ2-3, with D possibly matching TRBD2 (5 bases). The germline V gene has CDR1 ENHRY and CDR2 SYGVKD. V was shortened by 6 bases and J by 0 bases, with 10 bases between the two germline ends. The CDR3 length is 14 residues. The CDR3, as DNA: TGTGCCATCAGGCCTGGCGGGAGCACAGATACGCAGTATTTG. Amino acid sequence: CAIRPGGSTDTQYL.

The chain carries TRBV18 and TRBJ2-1; weak D call: TRBD2 (6 bases). The CDR3 loop spans 20 amino acids. V shed 1 base and J shed 4 bases, with 26 bases lying between them. Germline CDR1 is KGHSH and CDR2 is LQKENI. The CDR3 DNA is TGTGCCAGCTCACCACGGGCCCCGGACCCACAGGAGGGCCTTTACAATGAGCAGTTCTTC. Translation gives CASSPRAPDPQEGLYNEQFF.

J is TRBJ1-4 and V is TRBV18; no firm D call. This CDR3 region has 15 residues. V lost 1 base and J 3 bases, leaving 9 bases between the germline ends. Germline CDR1 and CDR2: KGHSH and LQKENI. In DNA form, the CDR3 reads TGTGCCAGCTCACCACAAGTGTCACCTAATGAAAAACTGTTTTTT. It codes for CASSPQVSPNEKLFF. The variable domain in full, with the rest retrieved from reference TRBV18 and TRBJ1-4, is NAGVMQNPRHLVRRRGQEARLRCSPMKGHSHVYWYRQLPEEGLKFMVYLQKENIIDESGMPKERFSAEFPKEGPSILRIQQVVRGDSAAYFCASSPQVSPNEKLFFGSGTQLSVL.

This rearrangement joins TRBV30 to TRBJ1-3; 8 bases line up with TRBD1. The CDR3 contains 13 residues. V shed 8 bases and J 0 bases; nucleotides not matched to a gene: 3. Germline lookup yields CDR1 GTSNPN and CDR2 SVGIG (reference sequence). The CDR3 DNA reads TGTGCCCGCACAGGGGGCTCTGGAAACACCATATATTTT. This codes for CARTGGSGNTIYF.

The chain joins TRBV28 to TRBJ2-5; D possibly corresponds to TRBD1 (5 bases). CDR3 length: 16 residues. Germline assignment: CDR1 MDHEN and CDR2 SYDVKM. V lost 7 bases, J lost 2 bases, and 20 bases lay in between. The CDR3 is CASTQRTSTRQETQYF. CDR3 DNA: TGTGCCAGCACCCAAAGGACATCGACTCGTCAAGAGACCCAGTACTTC.

This chain connects TRBV7-2 to TRBJ1-1; D is unresolved. This CDR3 is built from 15 residues. Germline CDR1 and CDR2: SGHTA and FQGNSA. The V gene lost 6 bases and the J gene lost 10 bases, with 24 bases spanning the gap. As DNA, the CDR3 is TGTGCCAGCAGATCCGTTTATTGGGCCACCGAGGGAGCTTTCTTT. Protein sequence: CASRSVYWATEGAFF.